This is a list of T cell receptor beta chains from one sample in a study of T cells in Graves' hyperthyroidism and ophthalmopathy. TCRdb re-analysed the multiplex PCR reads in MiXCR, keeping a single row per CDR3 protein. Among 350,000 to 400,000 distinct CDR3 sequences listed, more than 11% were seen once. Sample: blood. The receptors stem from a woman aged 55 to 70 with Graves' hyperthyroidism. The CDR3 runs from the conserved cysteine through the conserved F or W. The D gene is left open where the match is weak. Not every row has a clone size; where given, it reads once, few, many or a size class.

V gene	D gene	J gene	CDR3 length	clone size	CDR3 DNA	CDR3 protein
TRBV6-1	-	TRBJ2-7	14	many	TGTGCCAGCAGCCCAGGACACGCTGTTTACGAGCAGTACTTC	CASSPGHAVYEQYF
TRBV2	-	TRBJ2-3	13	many	TGTGCCAGCGGTCGATACGTCACAGATACGCAGTATTTT	CASGRYVTDTQYF
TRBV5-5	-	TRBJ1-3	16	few	TGTGCCAGCAGCTGGTCCGGGACCCCCTCTGGAAACACCATATATTTT	CASSWSGTPSGNTIYF
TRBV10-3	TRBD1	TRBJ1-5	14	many	TGTGCCATCAGGGACAGGGATGGGAATCAGCCCCAGCATTTT	CAIRDRDGNQPQHF
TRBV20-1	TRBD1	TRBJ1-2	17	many	TGCAGTGCTAGAGATGGATTCGACAGGGGAGGAGGCTATGGCTACACCTTC	CSARDGFDRGGGYGYTF
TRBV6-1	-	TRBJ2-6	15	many	TGTGCCAGCAGTTTACACGACTCTGGGGCCAACGTCCTGACTTTC	CASSLHDSGANVLTF
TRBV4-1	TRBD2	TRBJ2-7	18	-	TGCGCCAGCAGCCAACTGCTGGGGGGGAGGAGGGGAAAATACGAGCAGTACTTC	CASSQLLGGRRGKYEQYF
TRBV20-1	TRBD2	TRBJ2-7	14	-	TGCAGTGCAAGGACCGGGACTAGCGGATACGAGCAGTACTTC	CSARTGTSGYEQYF
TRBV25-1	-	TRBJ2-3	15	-	TGTGCCAGCAGCCGACTAGTTGGGGGCACAGATACGCAGTATTTT	CASSRLVGGTDTQYF
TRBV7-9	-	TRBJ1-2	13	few	TGTGCCAGCAGCTGGAAGGACGACTATGGCTACACCTTC	CASSWKDDYGYTF
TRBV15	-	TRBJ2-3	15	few	TGTGCCACCAGCAGAGGTGAGGGTTGGACAGATACGCAGTATTTT	CATSRGEGWTDTQYF
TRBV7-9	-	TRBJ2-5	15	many	TGTGCCAGCAGCCACCGTGGACGGATCCAAGAGACCCAGTACTTC	CASSHRGRIQETQYF
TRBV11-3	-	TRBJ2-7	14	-	TGTGCCAGCAGCTCGGGGGGCTGGACCTACGAGCAGTACTTC	CASSSGGWTYEQYF
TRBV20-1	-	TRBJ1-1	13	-	TGCAGTGCTAGAGTAGGGGGGGGCACTGAAGCTTTCTTT	CSARVGGGTEAFF
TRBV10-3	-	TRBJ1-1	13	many	TGTGCCATCAGTCTACAGGAGAACACTGAAGCTTTCTTT	CAISLQENTEAFF
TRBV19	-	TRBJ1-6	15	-	TGTGCCAGTAGTCCCCGGGAAGGGAGCCATTCACCCCTCCACTTT	CASSPREGSHSPLHF
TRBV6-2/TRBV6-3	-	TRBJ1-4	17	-	TGTGCCAGCAGTTACGGCCCGGAGGAGGCCATTGATGAAAAACTGTTTTTT	CASSYGPEEAIDEKLFF
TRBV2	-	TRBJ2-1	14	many	TGTGCCAGCAGGAGAGACAAGACCTACAATGAGCAGTTCTTC	CASRRDKTYNEQFF
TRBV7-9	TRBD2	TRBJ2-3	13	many	TGTGCCATCGTAGCGGGAGGAGCAGATACGCAGTATTTT	CAIVAGGADTQYF
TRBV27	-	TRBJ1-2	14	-	TGTGCCAGCAGTTCAAGGGCAGGCCGGTATGGCTACACCTTC	CASSSRAGRYGYTF
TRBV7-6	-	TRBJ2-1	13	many	TGTGCCAGCAGCCTGAGACAGGTAGCTGAGCAGTTCTTC	CASSLRQVAEQFF
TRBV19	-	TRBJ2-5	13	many	TGTGCCAGTAGTATTGGTAGCAGAGAGACCCAGTACTTC	CASSIGSRETQYF
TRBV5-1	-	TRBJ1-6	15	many	TGCGCCAGCAGCCCTCAACCAACAGATGGATCACCCCTCCACTTT	CASSPQPTDGSPLHF
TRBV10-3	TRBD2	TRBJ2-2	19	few	TGTGCCATCAGAGGAGGACTAGCGGGAGGGCCTAGTAACACCGGGGAGCTGTTTTTT	CAIRGGLAGGPSNTGELFF
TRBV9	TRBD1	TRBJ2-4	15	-	TGTGCCAGCAGCCGGTTGGGACAGGGTGGAAACATTCAGTACTTC	CASSRLGQGGNIQYF
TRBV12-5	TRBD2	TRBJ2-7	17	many	TGTGCTAGTGGTTTCCCTAGCGGGAGGGCGGGTCGCTACGAGCAGTACTTC	CASGFPSGRAGRYEQYF
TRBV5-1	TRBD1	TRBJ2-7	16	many	TGCGCCAGCAGCTTGGAGGGACAGGGGGCGTTGGACGAGCAGTACTTC	CASSLEGQGALDEQYF
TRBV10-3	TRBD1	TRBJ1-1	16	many	TGTGCCATCAGTGGAACAGGGGGCGGAGCAGACACTGAAGCTTTCTTT	CAISGTGGGADTEAFF
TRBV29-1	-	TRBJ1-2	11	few	TGCAGCGCCGGGGGGGGAGTAGGCTACACCTTC	CSAGGGVGYTF
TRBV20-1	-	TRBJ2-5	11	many	TGCAGTGCTCAATACCAAGAGACCCAGTACTTC	CSAQYQETQYF
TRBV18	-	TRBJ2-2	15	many	TGTGCCAGCTCACCACCAAGTCAGCACACCGGGGAGCTGTTTTTT	CASSPPSQHTGELFF
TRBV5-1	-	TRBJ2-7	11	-	TGCGCCAGCAGCGTAGATCTCGAGCAGTACTTC	CASSVDLEQYF
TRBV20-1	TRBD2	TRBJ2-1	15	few	TGCAGTGCTGCCACCCTAGCGGGCTCCTACAATGAGCAGTTCTTC	CSAATLAGSYNEQFF
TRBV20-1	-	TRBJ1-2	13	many	TGCAGTGCTAGAGGTGTGGGGTCCGGGGGCTACACCTTC	CSARGVGSGGYTF
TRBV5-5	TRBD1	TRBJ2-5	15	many	TGTGCCAGCAGCCCCCCGGGACAGAACCAAGAGACCCAGTACTTC	CASSPPGQNQETQYF
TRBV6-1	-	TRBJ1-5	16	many	TGTGCCAGCAGTGAAGCGCTCAGGGCAGGCAATCAGCCCCAGCATTTT	CASSEALRAGNQPQHF
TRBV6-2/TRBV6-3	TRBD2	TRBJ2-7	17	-	TGTGCCAGCAGTTACCCACGACTAGCGGGAGACCTCGGCGAGCAGTACTTC	CASSYPRLAGDLGEQYF
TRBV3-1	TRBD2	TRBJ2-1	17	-	TGTGCCAGCAGCCAAGACGGAGCGGGAGGGTGGGACAATGAGCAGTTCTTC	CASSQDGAGGWDNEQFF
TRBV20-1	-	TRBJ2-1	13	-	TGCAGTGCTGGCCGGGACCCGTCCAATGAGCAGTTCTTC	CSAGRDPSNEQFF
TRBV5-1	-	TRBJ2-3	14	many	TGCGCCAGCTTTTCGAGGGGAAGCACAGATACGCAGTATTTT	CASFSRGSTDTQYF
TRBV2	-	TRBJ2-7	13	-	TGTGCCAGCAGTGTTCGTTACGAAGGCGAGCAGTACTTC	CASSVRYEGEQYF
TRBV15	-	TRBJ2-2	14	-	TGTGCCACCAGCAGAGCCCAGCGGACCGGGGAGCTGTTTTTT	CATSRAQRTGELFF
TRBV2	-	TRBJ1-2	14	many	TGTGCCAGCAAGGGGGATCTCAGGGCTTCTGGCTACACCTTC	CASKGDLRASGYTF
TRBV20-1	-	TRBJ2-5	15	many	TGCAGTGCTAGAGATCAGGGGGGCCGGGGGGAGACCCAGTACTTC	CSARDQGGRGETQYF
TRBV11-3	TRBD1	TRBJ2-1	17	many	TGTGCCAGCAGCCAGGGACTTAGGACAGGGGGGGGCGATGAGCAGTTCTTC	CASSQGLRTGGGDEQFF
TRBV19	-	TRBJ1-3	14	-	TGTGCCAGTAGGAGGGAGGGAACTGGAAACACCATATATTTT	CASRREGTGNTIYF
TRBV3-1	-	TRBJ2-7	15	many	TGTGCCAGCAGCCAACAACCGACCCCCTCCTACGAGCAGTACTTC	CASSQQPTPSYEQYF
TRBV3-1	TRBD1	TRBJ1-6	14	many	TGTGCCAGCAGCAGGGACAGGGGTGGCTCACCCCTCCACTTT	CASSRDRGGSPLHF
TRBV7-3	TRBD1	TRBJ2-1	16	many	TGTGCCAGCAGCTCGTTCCCCGGGACAGGGTACAATGAGCAGTTCTTC	CASSSFPGTGYNEQFF
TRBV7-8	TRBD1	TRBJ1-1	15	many	TGTGCCAGCAGCCAAAACCAACAGGGGCCCACTGAAGCTTTCTTT	CASSQNQQGPTEAFF
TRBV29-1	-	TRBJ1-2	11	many	TGCAGCGTTGAAATCGACCATGGCTACACCTTC	CSVEIDHGYTF
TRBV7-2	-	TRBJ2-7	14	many	TGTGCCAGCAGCCCACACAGCGTAGCCGACGAGCAGTACTTC	CASSPHSVADEQYF
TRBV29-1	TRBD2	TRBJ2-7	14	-	TGCAGCGTGCTGGCCGGGACTAGCGGGACTGAGCAGTACTTC	CSVLAGTSGTEQYF